This T cell receptor (beta chain) was sequenced during a study of shared clonotypes between healthy human individuals. An approximately 180 ng quantity of DNA, tens of thousands of T cell genomes, went into the sorted-subset replicate PCRs. Profiling relied on immunoSEQ multiplex PCR, and the TCRdb table lists in-frame clones only, not all of them. The sample comprises around 300,000 clones, roughly 91% of which are singletons, and 15% to 20% rests with the top ten. The study drew all its donors from Caucasian adults living in Nashville, Tennessee. The source of this sequence is a man aged 18 to 30 in good health. The sequenced sample was memory CD8+ T cells sorted from blood. Subset described: CD45RO+ cells pooled with CCR7-negative TemRA cells.

The CDR3 DNA is TGTGCCAGCGGACAGGGCGAAAAACTGTTTTTT. Translating gives CASGQGEKLFF. The V gene is TRBV7-6, the J gene TRBJ1-4; TRBD1 matches at 8 bases. This CDR3 has 11 amino acids. In germline, CDR1 is SGHVS, CDR2 FNYEAQ. J lost 8 bases, V lost 8 bases, and 1 base had no gene match.